This T cell receptor beta chain was profiled in a study of T cell repertoires in cytomegalovirus infection. Study overall: Well-studied HLA-B-restricted CMV epitopes were used in the study alongside recently identified HLA-C-restricted ones. Through public TCR beta signatures, both CMV infection and matching HLA type were indicated.

TCRdb processed the reads anew with MiXCR; each CDR3 protein has one entry. The sample records around 900,000 distinct CDR3 sequences, around 30% being singletons. The CDR3 is 16 residues long. Germline V lookup: CDR1 SGDLS, CDR2 YYNGEE. V trimming: 2 bases; J trimming: 4 bases; junction bases outside the gene matches: 7. As concerns this clonotype: As yet, its antigen is unknown.

V gene TRBV9 combines with J gene TRBJ2-2, with 8 bases lining up with TRBD1. The sequence came from a human donor in good health (CMV status not recorded). Some clones in this sample may be carry-over from other donors' samples. The specimen was cultured CD8+ T cells from PBMCs, collected from culture after CMV antigen stimulation. The CDR3 here is CASSVTRDRRTGELFF. CDR3 DNA sequence: TGTGCCAGCAGCGTGACCCGGGACAGGCGCACCGGGGAGCTGTTTTTT.